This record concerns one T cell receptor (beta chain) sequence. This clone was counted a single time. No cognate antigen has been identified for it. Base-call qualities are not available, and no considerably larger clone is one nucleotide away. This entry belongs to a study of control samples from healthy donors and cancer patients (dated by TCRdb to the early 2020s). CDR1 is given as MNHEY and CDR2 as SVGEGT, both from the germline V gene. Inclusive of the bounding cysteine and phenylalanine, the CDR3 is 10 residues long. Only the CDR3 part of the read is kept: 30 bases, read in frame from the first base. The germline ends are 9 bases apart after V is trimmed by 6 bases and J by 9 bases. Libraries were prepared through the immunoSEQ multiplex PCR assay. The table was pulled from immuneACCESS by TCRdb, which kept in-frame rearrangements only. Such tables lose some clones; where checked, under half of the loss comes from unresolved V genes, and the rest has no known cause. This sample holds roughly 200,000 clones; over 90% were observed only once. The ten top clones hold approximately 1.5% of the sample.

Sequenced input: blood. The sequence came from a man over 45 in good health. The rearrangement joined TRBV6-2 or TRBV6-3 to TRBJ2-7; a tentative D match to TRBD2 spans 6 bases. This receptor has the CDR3 CASSRGLQYF. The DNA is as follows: TGTGCCAGCAGCCGGGGGTTGCAGTACTTC.